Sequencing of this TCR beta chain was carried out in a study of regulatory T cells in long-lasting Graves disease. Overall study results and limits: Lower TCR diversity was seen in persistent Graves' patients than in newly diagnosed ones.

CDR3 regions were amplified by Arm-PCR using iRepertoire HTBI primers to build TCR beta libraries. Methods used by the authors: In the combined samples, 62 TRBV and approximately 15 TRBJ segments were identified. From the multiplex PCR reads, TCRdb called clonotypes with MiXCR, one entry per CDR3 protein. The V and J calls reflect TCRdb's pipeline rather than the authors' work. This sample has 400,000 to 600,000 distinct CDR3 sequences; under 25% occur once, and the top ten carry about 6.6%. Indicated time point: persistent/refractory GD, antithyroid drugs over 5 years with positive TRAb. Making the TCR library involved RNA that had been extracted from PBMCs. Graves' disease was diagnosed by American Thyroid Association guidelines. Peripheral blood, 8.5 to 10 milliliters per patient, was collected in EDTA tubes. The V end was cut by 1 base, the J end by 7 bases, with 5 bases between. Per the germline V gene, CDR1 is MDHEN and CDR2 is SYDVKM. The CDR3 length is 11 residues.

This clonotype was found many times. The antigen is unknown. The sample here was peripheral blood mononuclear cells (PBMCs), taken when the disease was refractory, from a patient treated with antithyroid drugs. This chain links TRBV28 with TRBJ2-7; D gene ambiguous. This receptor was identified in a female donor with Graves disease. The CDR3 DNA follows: TGTGCCAGCAGTTTATCGAAGGAGCAGTACTTC. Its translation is CASSLSKEQYF.